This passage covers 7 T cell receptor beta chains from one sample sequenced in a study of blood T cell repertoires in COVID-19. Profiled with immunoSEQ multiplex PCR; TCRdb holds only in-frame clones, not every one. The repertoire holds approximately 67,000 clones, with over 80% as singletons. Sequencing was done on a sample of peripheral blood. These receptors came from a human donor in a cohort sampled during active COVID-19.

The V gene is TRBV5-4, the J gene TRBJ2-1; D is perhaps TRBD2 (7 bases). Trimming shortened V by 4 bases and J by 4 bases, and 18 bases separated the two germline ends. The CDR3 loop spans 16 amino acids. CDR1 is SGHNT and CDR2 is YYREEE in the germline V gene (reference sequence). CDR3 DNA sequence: TGTGCCAGCAGCCTAGGGGGGGGAGAGAGATACAATGAGCAGTTCTTC. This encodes CASSLGGGERYNEQFF.

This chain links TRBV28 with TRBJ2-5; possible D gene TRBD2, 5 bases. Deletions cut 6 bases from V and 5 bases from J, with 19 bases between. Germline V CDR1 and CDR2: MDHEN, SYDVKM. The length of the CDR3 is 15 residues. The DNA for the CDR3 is TGTGCCAGCAGCCTTTACGAGGGCTGGGAGGAGACCCAGTACTTC. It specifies CASSLYEGWEETQYF.

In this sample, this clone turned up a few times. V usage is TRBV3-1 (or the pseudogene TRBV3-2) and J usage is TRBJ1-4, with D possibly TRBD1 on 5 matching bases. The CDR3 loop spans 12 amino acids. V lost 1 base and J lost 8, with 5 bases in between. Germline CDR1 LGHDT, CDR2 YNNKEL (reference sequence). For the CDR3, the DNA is TGTGCCAGCAGCCAAGCAGGGGAAAAACTGTTTTTT. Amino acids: CASSQAGEKLFF.

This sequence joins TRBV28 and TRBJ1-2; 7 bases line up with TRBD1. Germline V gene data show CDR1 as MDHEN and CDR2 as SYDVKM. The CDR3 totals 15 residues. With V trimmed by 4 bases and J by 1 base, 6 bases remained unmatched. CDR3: CASSSVGQINYGYTF. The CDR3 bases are TGTGCCAGCAGTTCTGTGGGACAGATTAACTATGGCTACACCTTC.

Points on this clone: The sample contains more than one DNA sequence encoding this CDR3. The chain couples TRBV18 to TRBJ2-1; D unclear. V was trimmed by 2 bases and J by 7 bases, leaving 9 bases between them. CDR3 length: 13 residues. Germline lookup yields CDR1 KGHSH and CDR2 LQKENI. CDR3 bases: TGTGCCAGCTCACCAGGTCTGAGTAATGAGCAGTTCTTC. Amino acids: CASSPGLSNEQFF.

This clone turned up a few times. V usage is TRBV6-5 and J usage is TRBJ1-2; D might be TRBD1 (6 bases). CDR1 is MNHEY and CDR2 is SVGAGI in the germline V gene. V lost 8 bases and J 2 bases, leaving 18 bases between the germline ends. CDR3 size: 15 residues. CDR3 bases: TGTGCCAGCCGACAGCGGGCGGGGGGCAACTATGGCTACACCTTC. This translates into CASRQRAGGNYGYTF.

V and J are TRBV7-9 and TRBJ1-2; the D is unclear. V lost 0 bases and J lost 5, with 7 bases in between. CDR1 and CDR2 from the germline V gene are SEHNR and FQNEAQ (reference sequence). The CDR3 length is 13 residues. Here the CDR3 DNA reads TGTGCCAGCAGCTTAGCATCGGGATATGGCTACACCTTC. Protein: CASSLASGYGYTF.